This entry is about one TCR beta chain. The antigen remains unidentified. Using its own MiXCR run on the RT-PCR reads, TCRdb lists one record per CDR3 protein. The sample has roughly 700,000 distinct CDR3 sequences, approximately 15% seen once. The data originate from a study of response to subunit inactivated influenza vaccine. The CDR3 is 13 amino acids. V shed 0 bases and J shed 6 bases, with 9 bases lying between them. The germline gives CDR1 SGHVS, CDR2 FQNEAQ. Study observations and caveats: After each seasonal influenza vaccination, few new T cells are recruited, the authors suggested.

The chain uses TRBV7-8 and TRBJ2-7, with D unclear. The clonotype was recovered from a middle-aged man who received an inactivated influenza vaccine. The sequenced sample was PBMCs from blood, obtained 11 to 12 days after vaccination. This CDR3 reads CASSLAGKGEQYF. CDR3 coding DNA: TGTGCCAGCAGCTTAGCGGGAAAGGGCGAGCAGTACTTC. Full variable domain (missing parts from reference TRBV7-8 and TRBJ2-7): GAGVSQSPRYKVAKRGQDVALRCDPISGHVSLFWYQQALGQGPEFLTYFQNEAQLDKSGLPSDRFFAERPEGSVSTLKIQRTQQEDSAVYLCASSLAGKGEQYFGPGTRLTVT.